Presented here are 11 T cell receptor beta chains from one specimen sequenced in a study of shared clonotypes between healthy human individuals. Cells designated naive CD8 were CD45RO-negative and were positively selected for CCR7, with terminally differentiated effector memory CD45RA+ cells excluded. Data came from immunoSEQ multiplex PCR; TCRdb stores just in-frame clones and leaves some out. Among 660,000 or so clones listed, around 96% were seen once. The sample was naive CD8+ T cells sorted from blood. The receptors derive from a woman aged 25 to 45 in good health.

The rearrangement joins TRBV5-8 to TRBJ2-6; a weak D match, TRBD2 (5 bases). Trimming took off 3 bases at V and 5 bases at J, with 18 bases between the two ends. The CDR3 has 17 residues. Per the germline V gene, CDR1 is SGHTS and CDR2 is YDEGEE. In DNA, the CDR3 is TGTGCCAGCAGCTCGGAGGCTTCCGGGTTGCGGGCCAACGTCCTGACTTTC. This codes for CASSSEASGLRANVLTF. The full variable domain, in which reference TRBV5-8 and TRBJ2-6 provide the parts outside the CDR3, is EAGVTQSPTHLIKTRGQQATLRCSPISGHTSVYWYQQALGLGLQFLLWYDEGEERNRGNFPPRFSGRQFPNYSSELNVNALELEDSALYLCASSSEASGLRANVLTFGAGSRLTVL.

The chain employs TRBV4-2 and TRBJ1-1; TRBD1 is a possible D gene (5 bases). V gave up 2 bases and J gave up 3 bases, with 7 bases separating them. There are 13 residues in the CDR3. Germline CDR1 LGHNA, CDR2 YNFKEQ. In nucleotides, the CDR3 is TGTGCCAGCAGCCAATTGGGGGACACTGAAGCTTTCTTT. Translation: CASSQLGDTEAFF.

The chain links TRBV28 to TRBJ2-1; tentatively, D is TRBD2 (6 bases). V lost 5 bases to trimming and J lost 4 bases, with 9 bases between them. This CDR3 is built from 13 residues. CDR1 MDHEN and CDR2 SYDVKM come from the germline V gene. Here the CDR3 DNA reads TGTGCCAGCAGTCATGGGACTTACAATGAGCAGTTCTTC. Translated: CASSHGTYNEQFF.

V and J are TRBV27 and TRBJ1-3; a possible D gene is TRBD1 (5 bases). Per the germline V gene, CDR1 is MNHEY and CDR2 is SMNVEV (reference sequence). V lost 6 bases and J 0 bases, leaving 12 bases between the germline ends. The CDR3 has 15 residues. CDR3 bases: TGTGCCAGCAGAGAAACACAGGACTCTGGAAACACCATATATTTT. The encoded protein is CASRETQDSGNTIYF.

The chain has TRBV12-5 and TRBJ2-5; D perhaps matches TRBD2 (6 bases). V was clipped by 1 base and J by 1 base, with 19 bases between them. The CDR3 is 18 residues long. Germline V gene sequence: CDR1 LGHNT, CDR2 FRNRAP. CDR3 protein: CASGLGQGTIGSQETQYF. The CDR3 nucleotides are TGTGCTAGTGGTTTGGGGCAGGGAACTATCGGGAGCCAAGAGACCCAGTACTTC.

The rearrangement joins TRBV11-2 to TRBJ2-5; 10 positions agree with TRBD2. Trimming cost V 1 base and J 2 bases; bases outside gene matches: 4. This CDR3 region has 16 residues. CDR1 SGHAT and CDR2 FQNNGV come from the germline V gene. This chain's CDR3 is CASSLGGLALQETQYF. The CDR3 nucleotides are TGTGCCAGCAGCTTAGGGGGACTAGCGCTTCAAGAGACCCAGTACTTC. Supplemented by reference TRBV11-2 and TRBJ2-5, the full variable domain reads EAGVAQSPRYKIIEKRQSVAFWCNPISGHATLYWYQQILGQGPKLLIQFQNNGVVDDSQLPKDRFSAERLKGVDSTLKIQPAKLEDSAVYLCASSLGGLALQETQYFGPGTRLLVL.

This rearrangement joins TRBV10-3 to TRBJ2-7; 12 bases line up with TRBD2. Unmatched junction bases numbered 8, after V lost 10 bases and J lost 4 bases. CDR1 and CDR2 (germline): ENHRY, SYGVKD. This CDR3 has 14 amino acids. Written as DNA, the CDR3 is TGTGCCAGCTCTTCCCTAGCGGGGGGGTACGAGCAGTACTTC. This sequence encodes CASSSLAGGYEQYF.

J is TRBJ2-7 and V is TRBV5-4, with 10 bases matching TRBD2. J lost 4 bases, V lost 4 bases, and 8 bases had no gene match. Germline V gives CDR1 SGHNT, CDR2 YYREEE (reference sequence). The CDR3 has 15 residues. The CDR3 DNA follows: TGTGCCAGCAGCCCGGACACTAGCGGGGTTTACGAGCAGTACTTC. The encoded protein is CASSPDTSGVYEQYF. Variable domain in full (rest from reference TRBV5-4 and TRBJ2-7): ETGVTQSPTHLIKTRGQQVTLRCSSQSGHNTVSWYQQALGQGPQFIFQYYREEENGRGNFPPRFSGLQFPNYSSELNVNALELDDSALYLCASSPDTSGVYEQYFGPGTRLTVT.

The chain is built from TRBV9 and TRBJ1-3; D might be TRBD1 (6 bases). The ends were cut back, 3 bases at V and 7 bases at J, with 17 bases in the middle. Germline values: CDR1 SGDLS, CDR2 YYNGEE. The CDR3 spans 15 residues. The CDR3 nucleotides read TGTGCCAGCAGCGGGACGGACAGAGACATTAACACCATATATTTT. Translation: CASSGTDRDINTIYF.

The genes are TRBV5-1 and TRBJ2-7, with D perhaps TRBD2 (5 bases). CDR3 length equals 13 residues. V lost 5 bases and J lost 3, with 12 bases in between. From germline, CDR1 is SGHRS and CDR2 YFSETQ. In DNA, the CDR3 is TGCGCCAGCAGGAAGGCAGAGGGCTACGAGCAGTACTTC. Encoded protein: CASRKAEGYEQYF.

V is TRBV30 and J is TRBJ2-1; TRBD2 matches at 8 bases. CDR1 GTSNPN and CDR2 SVGIG come from the germline V gene (reference sequence). The CDR3 is 16 amino acids. With V trimmed by 4 bases and J by 1 base, 9 bases remained unmatched. The CDR3 loop reads CAWTVLGGGSYNEQFF. In DNA form, the CDR3 reads TGTGCCTGGACCGTACTCGGCGGGGGGTCCTACAATGAGCAGTTCTTC.